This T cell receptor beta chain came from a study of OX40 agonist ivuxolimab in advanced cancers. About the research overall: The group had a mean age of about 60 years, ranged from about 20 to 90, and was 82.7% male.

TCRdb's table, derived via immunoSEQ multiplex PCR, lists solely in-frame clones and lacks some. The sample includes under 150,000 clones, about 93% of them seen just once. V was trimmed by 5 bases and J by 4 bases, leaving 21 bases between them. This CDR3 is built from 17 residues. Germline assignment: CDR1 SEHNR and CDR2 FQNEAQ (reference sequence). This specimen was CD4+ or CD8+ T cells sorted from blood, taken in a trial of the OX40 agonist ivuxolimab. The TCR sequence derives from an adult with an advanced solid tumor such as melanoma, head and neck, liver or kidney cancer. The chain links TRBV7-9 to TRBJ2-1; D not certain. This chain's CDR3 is CASSPAVGGILYNEQFF. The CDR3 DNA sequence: TGTGCCAGCAGCCCGGCGGTAGGCGGCATTCTTTACAATGAGCAGTTCTTC.